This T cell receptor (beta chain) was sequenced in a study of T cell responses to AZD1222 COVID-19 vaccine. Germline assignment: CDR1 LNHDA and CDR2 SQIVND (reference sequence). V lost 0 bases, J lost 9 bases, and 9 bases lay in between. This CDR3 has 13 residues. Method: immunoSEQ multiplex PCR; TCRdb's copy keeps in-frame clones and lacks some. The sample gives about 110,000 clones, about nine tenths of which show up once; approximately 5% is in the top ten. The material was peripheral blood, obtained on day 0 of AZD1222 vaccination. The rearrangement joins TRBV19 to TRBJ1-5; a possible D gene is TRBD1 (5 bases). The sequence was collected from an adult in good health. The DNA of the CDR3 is TGTGCCAGTAGTATAGAGGGACTGGGGCCCCAGCATTTT. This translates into CASSIEGLGPQHF.